This T cell receptor (beta chain) appears in the sequencing data of a study of OX40 agonist ivuxolimab in advanced cancers. CDR3 size: 17 residues. V lost 0 bases and J lost 4; bases outside the gene matches: 6. Germline loops: CDR1 SGHTA, CDR2 FQGNSA. Clones were sequenced by immunoSEQ multiplex PCR, and TCRdb holds only the in-frame ones, with some missing. The sample comprises roughly 48,000 clones, about 83% of which are singletons, and 1.2% rests with the top ten. The chain combines TRBV7-2 with TRBJ2-2; 9 nucleotides match TRBD2. The receptor was derived from an adult with an advanced solid tumor such as melanoma, head and neck, liver or kidney cancer. This sample comprised CD4+ or CD8+ T cells sorted from blood, obtained in a trial of the OX40 agonist ivuxolimab. CDR3 amino acids: CASSLALLAGATGELFF. In DNA, the CDR3 is TGTGCCAGCAGCTTAGCGCTTTTAGCGGGGGCCACCGGGGAGCTGTTTTTT. Full variable domain (missing parts from reference TRBV7-2 and TRBJ2-2): GAGVSQSPSNKVTEKGKDVELRCDPISGHTALYWYRQSLGQGLEFLIYFQGNSAPDKSGLPSDRFSAERTGGSVSTLTIQRTQQEDSAVYLCASSLALLAGATGELFFGEGSRLTVL.